Shown below are 21 T cell receptor beta chains from a single sample sequenced in a study of shared clonotypes between healthy human individuals. The protocol was immunoSEQ multiplex PCR, while the TCRdb copy is restricted to in-frame clones and leaves out a portion. The data hold over a million clones, with approximately 80% observed a single time. Sequencing was performed on memory CD4+ T cells from PBMCs. The sample's subset: CD45RA-negative fraction. These receptors were collected from a man between 18 and 35 years old in good health. Some clones in this sample may be carry-over from other donors' samples.

For this clone: One junction end does not reproduce the germline sequence, and a read error may be involved. This rearrangement joins TRBV5-1 to TRBJ2-7; D is perhaps TRBD1 (6 bases). This CDR3 has 13 residues. Germline CDR1 reads SGHRS; CDR2 reads YFSETQ. CDR3 region: CASSLGPLGQAFF. The CDR3, as DNA: TGCGCCAGCAGCTTGGGGCCCCTGGGACAAGCCTTCTTC. Full variable domain (rest looked up from reference TRBV5-1 and TRBJ2-7): KAGVTQTPRYLIKTRGQQVTLSCSPISGHRSVSWYQQTPGQGLQFLFEYFSETQRNKGNFPGRFSGRQFSNSRSEMNVSTLELGDSALYLCASSLGPLGQAFFGPGTRLTVT.

This clone appeared a few times. The chain carries TRBV5-8 and TRBJ2-7; 10 bases match TRBD1. This CDR3 comprises 14 residues. The V gene end was trimmed by 4 bases and the J gene end by 4 bases; junction bases not matched to a gene: 5. From germline, CDR1 is SGHTS and CDR2 YDEGEE. The CDR3 reads CASSSDRGLYEQYF. CDR3 bases: TGTGCCAGCAGCAGCGACAGGGGGCTTTACGAGCAGTACTTC.

The chain carries TRBV30 and TRBJ1-2; D unclear. V lost 4 bases and J lost 6, with 12 bases in between. The CDR3 covers 12 residues. Germline assignment: CDR1 GTSNPN and CDR2 SVGIG (reference sequence). The CDR3 DNA reads as TGTGCCTGGAATACCCTTAGCGATGGCTACACCTTC. Amino acid sequence: CAWNTLSDGYTF.

A few counts support this clone. V is TRBV5-1 and J is TRBJ2-7; D perhaps matches TRBD2 (7 bases). Trimming removed 3 bases from V and 4 bases from J, with 20 bases in between. Germline assignment: CDR1 SGHRS and CDR2 YFSETQ. This CDR3 contains 16 residues. Here the CDR3 DNA reads TGCGCCAGCAGCTCAAACTCCGGGGGGCAGGATTACGAGCAGTACTTC. Residues: CASSSNSGGQDYEQYF.

The chain carries TRBV29-1 and TRBJ2-4, with D hard to call. V lost 4 bases to trimming and J lost 0 bases, with 10 bases between them. This CDR3 is built from 14 residues. Germline V gives CDR1 SQVTM, CDR2 ANQGSEA. This CDR3 is CSVVVLLAKNIQYF. The CDR3 DNA is TGCAGCGTTGTCGTGCTTCTAGCCAAAAACATTCAGTACTTC.

This clone turned up a few times. The rearrangement links TRBV6-1 to TRBJ2-1, with 10 positions matching TRBD2. The CDR3 has 15 amino acids. V shed 5 bases and J 2 bases; nucleotides not matched to a gene: 3. Germline CDR1 is MNHNS and CDR2 is SASEGT. The CDR3 spells CASSWTSGTYNEQFF. CDR3 bases: TGTGCCAGCAGTTGGACTAGCGGTACCTACAATGAGCAGTTCTTC.

V is TRBV11-2 and J is TRBJ2-2, with D perhaps TRBD2 (5 bases). From germline, CDR1 is SGHAT and CDR2 FQNNGV. The CDR3 runs 14 residues. V was cut by 5 bases and J by 4 bases, with 11 bases left in between. CDR3: CASSHGVVTGELFF. DNA for the CDR3: TGTGCCAGCAGCCACGGGGTAGTCACCGGGGAGCTGTTTTTT.

This chain links TRBV5-1 with TRBJ1-6, with D possibly TRBD1 on 5 matching bases. V gave up 1 base and J gave up 5 bases, with 13 bases separating them. Germline assignment: CDR1 SGHRS and CDR2 YFSETQ. The CDR3 extends over 16 amino acids. CDR3 DNA: TGCGCCAGCAGCTTGATCGCGCAGGGAAATAATTCACCCCTCCACTTT. It specifies CASSLIAQGNNSPLHF. Full variable domain (missing parts from reference TRBV5-1 and TRBJ1-6): KAGVTQTPRYLIKTRGQQVTLSCSPISGHRSVSWYQQTPGQGLQFLFEYFSETQRNKGNFPGRFSGRQFSNSRSEMNVSTLELGDSALYLCASSLIAQGNNSPLHFGNGTRLTVT.

V usage is TRBV20-1 and J usage is TRBJ1-2; D unresolved. Trimming left V 6 bases short and J 6 bases short, with 8 bases between. The CDR3 is 10 amino acids. Germline-derived CDR1 and CDR2 are DFQATT and SNEGSKA (reference sequence). The CDR3 reads CSAQSDGYTF. The CDR3 region has the DNA TGCAGTGCCCAATCGGATGGCTACACCTTC.

This clone was seen at least ten times. The chain has TRBV5-1 and TRBJ2-1; 9 bases are a match to TRBD2. There are 15 residues in the CDR3. Per the germline V gene, CDR1 is SGHRS and CDR2 is YFSETQ. Trimming cost V 2 bases and J 5 bases; bases outside gene matches: 5. In DNA, the CDR3 is TGCGCCAGCAGCTTATCTAGCGGGAATAACAATGAGCAGTTCTTC. Translation gives CASSLSSGNNNEQFF.

This chain connects TRBV7-3 to TRBJ2-1, with 16 bases matching TRBD2. Trimming took 2 bases from V and 7 from J; bases not matched to a gene: 8. Germline CDR1 is SGHTA and CDR2 is FQGTGA. The CDR3 runs to 18 residues. The chain's CDR3 is CASSLLPGLAGGGNEQFF. CDR3 nucleotides: TGTGCCAGCAGCTTACTGCCGGGACTAGCGGGAGGGGGTAATGAGCAGTTCTTC.

This clone was counted once. Written as DNA, the CDR3 is TGCGCCAGCAGCGGGACTAGCGGGACGCACGAGCAGTACTTC. Translation gives CASSGTSGTHEQYF. This rearrangement joins TRBV5-1 to TRBJ2-7, with 13 bases that match TRBD2. CDR1 and CDR2 from the germline V gene are SGHRS and YFSETQ. The CDR3 is made up of 14 amino acids. V lost 4 bases to trimming and J lost 5 bases; unmatched junction nucleotides: 3.

J is TRBJ2-3 and V is TRBV11-1, with D tentatively TRBD2 (6 bases). The germline CDR1 and CDR2 sequences are SGHAT and FQDESV (reference sequence). The V and J ends lost 2 bases and 2 bases respectively, with 8 bases between them. The CDR3 sequence is 14 residues long. This chain's CDR3 is CASSLSGSTDTQYF. The CDR3 region has the DNA TGTGCCAGCAGCTTAAGCGGGTCCACAGATACGCAGTATTTT.

The rearrangement uses TRBV11-3 and TRBJ2-7, with 7 bases identical to TRBD1. There are 14 residues in the CDR3. V gave up 5 bases and J gave up 3 bases; unmatched junction bases: 7. Germline V lookup: CDR1 SGHNT, CDR2 YENEEA. CDR3 nucleotides: TGTGCCAGCAGCGCGACAGGGCGAAGCTACGAGCAGTACTTC. Amino acids: CASSATGRSYEQYF.

This chain joins TRBV12-5 and TRBJ2-7; 15 bases map to TRBD2. Germline CDR1 LGHNT, CDR2 FRNRAP. J was trimmed by 0 bases and V by 2 bases; bases with no gene match: 11. This CDR3 contains 20 residues. CDR3 DNA sequence: TGTGCTAGTGGTTTGTATCCACCGGGACTAGCGGGAGGACGCTCCTACGAGCAGTACTTC. Translating gives CASGLYPPGLAGGRSYEQYF.

The chain is built from TRBV14 and TRBJ2-1; D is perhaps TRBD2 (6 bases). Germline V CDR1 and CDR2: SGHDN, FVKESK. Trimming took 0 bases from V and 2 from J, leaving 11 bases between them. CDR3 length equals 16 residues. The CDR3 protein is CASSQEGTFPYNEQFF. CDR3 in DNA: TGTGCCAGCAGCCAAGAGGGGACTTTTCCCTACAATGAGCAGTTCTTC. The variable domain in full, with the rest retrieved from reference TRBV14 and TRBJ2-1, is EAGVTQFPSHSVIEKGQTVTLRCDPISGHDNLYWYRRVMGKEIKFLLHFVKESKQDESGMPNNRFLAERTGGTYSTLKVQPAELEDSGVYFCASSQEGTFPYNEQFFGPGTRLTVL.

The chain recombines TRBV4-2 with TRBJ2-7; D is tentatively TRBD1 or TRBD2 (5 bases each). The germline gives CDR1 LGHNA, CDR2 YNFKEQ. The CDR3 spans 16 residues. Trimming pared 0 bases from V and 4 bases from J, leaving 16 bases between. CDR3 amino acids: CASSQEDTRVGYEQYF. The CDR3 DNA sequence: TGTGCCAGCAGCCAAGAGGACACGCGGGTCGGGTACGAGCAGTACTTC.

This clone has only one observation. The chain couples TRBV13 to TRBJ2-7; 8 bases map to TRBD1. Germline V gene lookup returns CDR1 PRHDT and CDR2 FYEKMQ (reference sequence). V was clipped by 5 bases and J by 9 bases; unmatched bases: 12. The CDR3 is 14 amino acids. CDR3 in amino acids: CASSQGQGTRRQYF. The CDR3 bases are TGTGCCAGCAGCCAAGGACAGGGTACTCGGAGGCAGTACTTC.

The chain links TRBV28 to TRBJ1-1; tentative D call: TRBD1 (5 bases). The CDR3 runs 16 residues. CDR1 is MDHEN, CDR2 SYDVKM, per germline. V was clipped by 3 bases and J by 0 bases, with 14 bases between them. CDR3 loop: CASSFRRGLMNTEAFF. For the CDR3, the DNA is TGTGCCAGCAGTTTTAGGAGGGGCCTTATGAACACTGAAGCTTTCTTT.

This chain joins TRBV9 and TRBJ2-2; 12 bases match TRBD2. This CDR3 comprises 16 residues. Germline loops: CDR1 SGDLS, CDR2 YYNGEE. Losses at the gene ends were 4 bases for V and 2 bases for J; bases not matched to a gene: 3. The CDR3 nucleotides are TGTGCCAGCAGCTCTAGCGGGAGGGCCAACACCGGGGAGCTGTTTTTT. This gives the protein CASSSSGRANTGELFF.

This clone has just one count. This rearrangement joins TRBV18 to TRBJ2-5, with 7 bases aligning to TRBD2. Germline CDR1 reads KGHSH; CDR2 reads LQKENI. The CDR3 loop spans 13 amino acids. Losses at the gene ends were 5 bases for V and 1 base for J; bases not matched to a gene: 1. The CDR3 DNA is TGTGCCAGCTCAGGCGGGAGCCAAGAGACCCAGTACTTC. Its protein is CASSGGSQETQYF.